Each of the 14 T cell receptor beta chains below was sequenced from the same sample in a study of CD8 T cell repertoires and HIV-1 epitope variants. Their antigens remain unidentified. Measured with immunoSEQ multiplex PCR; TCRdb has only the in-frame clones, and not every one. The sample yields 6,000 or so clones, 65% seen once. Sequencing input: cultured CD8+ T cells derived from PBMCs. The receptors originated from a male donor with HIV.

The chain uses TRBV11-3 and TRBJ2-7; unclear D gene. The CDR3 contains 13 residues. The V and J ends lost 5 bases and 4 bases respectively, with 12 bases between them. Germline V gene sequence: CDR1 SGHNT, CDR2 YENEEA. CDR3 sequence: CASSPSTGYEQYF. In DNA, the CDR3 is TGTGCCAGCAGCCCCTCGACCGGATACGAGCAGTACTTC.

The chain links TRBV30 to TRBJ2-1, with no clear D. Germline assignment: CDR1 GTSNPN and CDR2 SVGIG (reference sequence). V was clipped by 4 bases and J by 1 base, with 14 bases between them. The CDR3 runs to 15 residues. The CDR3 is CAWTDLLISYNEQFF. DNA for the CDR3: TGTGCCTGGACCGACCTACTGATATCCTACAATGAGCAGTTCTTC. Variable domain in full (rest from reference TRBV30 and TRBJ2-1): SQTIHQWPATLVQPVGSPLSLECTVEGTSNPNLYWYRQAAGRGLQLLFYSVGIGQISSEVPQNLSASRPQDRQFILSSKKLLLSDSGFYLCAWTDLLISYNEQFFGPGTRLTVL.

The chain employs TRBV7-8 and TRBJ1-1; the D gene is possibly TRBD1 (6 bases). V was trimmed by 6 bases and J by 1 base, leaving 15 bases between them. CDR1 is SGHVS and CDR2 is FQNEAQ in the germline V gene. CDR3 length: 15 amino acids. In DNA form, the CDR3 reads TGTGCCAGCAGTTCGACCTTGGGACAGAACACTGAAGCTTTCTTT. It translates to CASSSTLGQNTEAFF.

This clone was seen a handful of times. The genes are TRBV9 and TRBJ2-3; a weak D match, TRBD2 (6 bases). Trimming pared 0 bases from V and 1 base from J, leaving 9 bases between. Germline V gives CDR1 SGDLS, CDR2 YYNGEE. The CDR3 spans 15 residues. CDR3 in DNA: TGTGCCAGCAGCGTAGAGTGGGGGGGCACAGATACGCAGTATTTT. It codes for CASSVEWGGTDTQYF.

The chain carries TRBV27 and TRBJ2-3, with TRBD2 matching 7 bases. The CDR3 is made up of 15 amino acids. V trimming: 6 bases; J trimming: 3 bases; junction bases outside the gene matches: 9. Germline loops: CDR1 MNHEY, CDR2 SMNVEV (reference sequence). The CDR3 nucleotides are TGTGCCAGCAGCTCTGGGGGGGGAGGGACAGATACGCAGTATTTT. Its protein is CASSSGGGGTDTQYF.

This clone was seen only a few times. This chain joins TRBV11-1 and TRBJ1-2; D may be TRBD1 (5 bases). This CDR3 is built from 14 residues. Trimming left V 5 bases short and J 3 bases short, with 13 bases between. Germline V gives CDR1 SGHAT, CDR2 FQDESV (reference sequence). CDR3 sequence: CASSPGTSDYGYTF. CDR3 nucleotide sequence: TGTGCCAGCAGCCCTGGGACTTCTGACTATGGCTACACCTTC.

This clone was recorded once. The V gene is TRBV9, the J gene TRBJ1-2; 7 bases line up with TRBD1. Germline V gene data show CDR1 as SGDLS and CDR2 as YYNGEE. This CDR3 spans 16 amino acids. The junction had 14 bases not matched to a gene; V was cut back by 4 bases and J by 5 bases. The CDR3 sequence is CASSIFDRAGKYGYTF. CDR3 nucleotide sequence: TGTGCCAGCAGCATCTTCGACAGGGCCGGAAAGTATGGCTACACCTTC.

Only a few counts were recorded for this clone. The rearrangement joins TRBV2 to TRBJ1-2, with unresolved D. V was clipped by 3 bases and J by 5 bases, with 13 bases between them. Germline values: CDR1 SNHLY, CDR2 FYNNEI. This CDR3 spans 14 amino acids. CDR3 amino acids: CASSDMAANYGYTF. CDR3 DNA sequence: TGTGCCAGCAGTGACATGGCGGCGAATTATGGCTACACCTTC.

The CDR3 DNA reads as TGTGCCAGCAGAGAGACAGTATCACATGAAAAACTGTTTTTT. It translates to CASRETVSHEKLFF. The chain combines TRBV6-5 with TRBJ1-4; possibly TRBD1 for D (5 bases). There are 14 residues in the CDR3. Germline lookup yields CDR1 MNHEY and CDR2 SVGAGI. The V end lost 6 bases, the J end lost 6 bases, and 14 bases lay between the germline ends.

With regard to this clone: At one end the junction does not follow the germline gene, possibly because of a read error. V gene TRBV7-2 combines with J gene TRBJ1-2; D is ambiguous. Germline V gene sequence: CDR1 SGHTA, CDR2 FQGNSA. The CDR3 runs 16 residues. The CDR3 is CASSQDPPDLDYGYTF. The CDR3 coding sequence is TGCGCCAGCAGCCAAGATCCCCCAGACTTGGACTATGGCTACACCTTC.

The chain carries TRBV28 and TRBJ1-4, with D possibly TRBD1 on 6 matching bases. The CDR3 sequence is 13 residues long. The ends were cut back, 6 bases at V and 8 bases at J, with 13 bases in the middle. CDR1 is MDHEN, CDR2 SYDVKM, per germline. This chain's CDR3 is CASSPSGGEKLFF. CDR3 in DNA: TGTGCCAGCAGCCCTTCCGGGGGCGAAAAACTGTTTTTT. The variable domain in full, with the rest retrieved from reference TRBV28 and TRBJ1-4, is DVKVTQSSRYLVKRTGEKVFLECVQDMDHENMFWYRQDPGLGLRLIYFSYDVKMKEKGDIPEGYSVSREKKERFSLILESASTNQTSMYLCASSPSGGEKLFFGSGTQLSVL.

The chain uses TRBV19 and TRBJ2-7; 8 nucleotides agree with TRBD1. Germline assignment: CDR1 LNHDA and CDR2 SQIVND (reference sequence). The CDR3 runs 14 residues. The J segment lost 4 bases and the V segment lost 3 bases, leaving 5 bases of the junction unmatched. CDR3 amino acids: CASSITGQAYEQYF. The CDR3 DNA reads TGTGCCAGTAGTATCACGGGACAGGCGTACGAGCAGTACTTC. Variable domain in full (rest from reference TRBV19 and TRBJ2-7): DGGITQSPKYLFRKEGQNVTLSCEQNLNHDAMYWYRQDPGQGLRLIYYSQIVNDFQKGDIAEGYSVSREKKESFPLTVTSAQKNPTAFYLCASSITGQAYEQYFGPGTRLTVT.

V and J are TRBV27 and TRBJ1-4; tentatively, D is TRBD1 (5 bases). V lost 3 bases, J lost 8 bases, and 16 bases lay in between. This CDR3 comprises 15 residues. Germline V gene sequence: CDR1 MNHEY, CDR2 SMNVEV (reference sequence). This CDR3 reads CASSFVTGGVEKLFF. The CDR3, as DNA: TGTGCCAGCAGTTTTGTCACTGGGGGAGTCGAAAAACTGTTTTTT.

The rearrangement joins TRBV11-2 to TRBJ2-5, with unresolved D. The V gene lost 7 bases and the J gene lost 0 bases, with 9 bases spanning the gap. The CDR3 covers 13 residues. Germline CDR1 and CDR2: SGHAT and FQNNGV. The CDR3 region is CASTPTNQETQYF. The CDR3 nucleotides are TGTGCCAGCACCCCGACAAACCAAGAGACCCAGTACTTC.